Listed below are T cell receptor beta chains from one sample, sequenced in a study of immune evolution from preneoplasia to lung adenocarcinoma. The method was immunoSEQ multiplex PCR; TCRdb's version includes in-frame clones alone and lacks a portion of them. The repertoire includes fewer than 5,500 clones, over 65% of them detected once, and roughly 3.5% sits in the top ten. Sequenced sample: FFPE minimally invasive lung adenocarcinoma tissue. The receptors were sampled from a person between 60 and 80 years old with lung adenocarcinoma. CDR3s include the opening cysteine and the closing phenylalanine or tryptophan. The D gene is left open where the match is weak. Expanded clones get a size class; other rows say once, few or many, or leave the size out.

-	TRBD1	TRBJ1-6	TRBV18	15	TGTGCCAGCTCACCGGGGGGACAGAATAATTCACCCCTCCACTTT	CASSPGGQNNSPLHF
-	-	TRBJ1-2	TRBV2	12	TGTGCCAGCAGCGTGGGGGGCTATGGCTACACCTTC	CASSVGGYGYTF
-	TRBD1	TRBJ1-1	TRBV29-1	13	TGCAGCGTTCCGGGACAGGGTCTCACTGAAGCTTTCTTT	CSVPGQGLTEAFF
-	TRBD1	TRBJ1-2	TRBV5-6	15	TGTGCCAGCAGCTTGGTGGGACAGGGGGCTGATGGCTACACCTTC	CASSLVGQGADGYTF
-	-	TRBJ2-5	TRBV15	15	TGTGCCACCAGCAGGGTTACACGGAACGGGGAGACCCAGTACTTC	CATSRVTRNGETQYF
-	TRBD1	TRBJ1-2	TRBV7-9	15	TGTGCCAGCAGCTTTCCTACAGGGGCTAACTATGGCTACACCTTC	CASSFPTGANYGYTF
-	TRBD1	TRBJ1-5	TRBV28	15	TGTGCCAGCAGGCCGACAGGGGGAACGGCCCAGCCCCAGCATTTT	CASRPTGGTAQPQHF
-	-	TRBJ2-5	TRBV28	14	TGTGCCAGCAGTTCCCTTGCTGGAGGGGAGACCCAGTACTTC	CASSSLAGGETQYF
once	-	TRBJ2-7	TRBV30	14	TGTGCCTGGAGTGTACCCTGGTCTTCCTACGAGCAGTACTTC	CAWSVPWSSYEQYF
-	-	TRBJ2-7	TRBV6-1	14	TGTGCCAGCAGTGAAGCAGGACTTGCCTACGAGCAGTACTTC	CASSEAGLAYEQYF
-	-	TRBJ2-3	TRBV7-2	13	TGTGCCAGCAGCTTAAAGGGGCCAGGGGCTAAGTATTTT	CASSLKGPGAKYF
-	-	TRBJ1-5	TRBV5-1	13	TGCGCCAGCAGCTCCTACTATGGTCAGCCCCAGCATTTT	CASSSYYGQPQHF
-	-	TRBJ2-7	TRBV2	12	TGTGCCAGCAGTGGACAGAGCTACGAGCAGTACTTC	CASSGQSYEQYF
-	-	TRBJ1-5	TRBV7-9	12	TGTGCCAGCAGCTTGGGTAATCAGCCCCAGCATTTT	CASSLGNQPQHF
-	TRBD1	TRBJ2-7	TRBV7-2	14	TGTGCCAGCAGCTTCGGACAGGGTACCTACGAGCAGTACTTC	CASSFGQGTYEQYF
-	TRBD1	TRBJ1-4	TRBV13	15	TGTGCCAGCAGCCCGCCGGGGACAGTCAATGAAAAACTGTTTTTT	CASSPPGTVNEKLFF
once	TRBD1	TRBJ2-7	TRBV6-1	14	TGTGCCAGCAGTCCCCGAAAGACAGGGGGCGAGCAGTACTTC	CASSPRKTGGEQYF
-	-	TRBJ2-3	TRBV7-8	17	TGTGCCAGCAGCTTCCAACCAGGCACTCCCGACACAGATACGCAGTATTTT	CASSFQPGTPDTDTQYF
-	-	TRBJ1-5	TRBV30	16	TGTGCCTGGAGTGCCAAAACAGGGTACTACGGTCAGCCCCAGCATTTT	CAWSAKTGYYGQPQHF
-	TRBD2	TRBJ2-1	TRBV9	17	TGTGCCAGCAGCGTAGTCAGCGGGGGGGTACCTTACAATGAGCAGTTCTTC	CASSVVSGGVPYNEQFF
once	-	TRBJ1-4	TRBV30	14	TGTGCCTGGAGTGTAGGTCTGGGGAATGAAAAACTGTTTTTT	CAWSVGLGNEKLFF
-	TRBD2	TRBJ2-1	TRBV7-9	14	TGTGCCAGCAGCCTAGCGGGAGCTGTCAATGAGCAGTTCTTC	CASSLAGAVNEQFF
-	TRBD1	TRBJ2-7	TRBV7-9	15	TGTGCCAGCAGCCCCACAGGGGCACTCTCCTACGAGCAGTACTTC	CASSPTGALSYEQYF
-	TRBD2	TRBJ2-7	TRBV7-2	16	TGTGCCAGCAGCTCGTACGGGACGGGAGGGGCCTACGAGCAGTACTTC	CASSSYGTGGAYEQYF
-	-	TRBJ2-1	TRBV7-2	15	TGTGCCAGCAGCTTAGTAATCAGGAGCTACAATGAGCAGTTCTTC	CASSLVIRSYNEQFF
once	TRBD1	TRBJ1-2	TRBV7-9	15	TGTGCCAGCAGCGGTACAGGGGCCGCCGGCTATGGCTACACCTTC	CASSGTGAAGYGYTF
-	TRBD1	TRBJ2-7	TRBV27	15	TGTGCCAGCAGTTTCACGCAGACAGGGGCAGGGGAGCAGTACTTC	CASSFTQTGAGEQYF
-	-	TRBJ1-1	TRBV30	13	TGTGCGTCTCGCCGGGGGGGGAGGACTGAAGCTTTCTTT	CASRRGGRTEAFF
-	-	TRBJ2-3	TRBV7-3	14	TGTGCCAGCAGCTCTTTGACAGGCACAGATACGCAGTATTTT	CASSSLTGTDTQYF
-	TRBD1	TRBJ1-3	TRBV7-9	15	TGTGCCAGCAGCTTAGGAGGGGGCCCTGGAAACACCATATATTTT	CASSLGGGPGNTIYF
-	TRBD2	TRBJ2-7	TRBV5-1	14	TGCGCCAGCACCCTTAGCGGGGGGCCAGGGGAGCAGTACTTC	CASTLSGGPGEQYF
-	TRBD1	TRBJ2-5	TRBV6-1	14	TGTGCCAGCAGGGACAGGGTTGGAGTAGAGACCCAGTACTTC	CASRDRVGVETQYF
-	TRBD1	TRBJ2-3	TRBV15	15	TGTGCCACCAGCAGTGGACAGGGAGGCACAGATACGCAGTATTTT	CATSSGQGGTDTQYF
-	-	TRBJ2-5	TRBV5-1	13	TGCGCCAGCAGCTTAGCAGTCGCGGAGACCCAGTACTTC	CASSLAVAETQYF
-	-	TRBJ2-3	TRBV18	16	TGTGCCAGCTCACCACCGACCGCGGGGATCACAGATACGCAGTATTTT	CASSPPTAGITDTQYF
-	-	TRBJ1-1	TRBV7-2	13	TGTGCCAGCAGCTCCAGAGTGAACACTGAAGCTTTCTTT	CASSSRVNTEAFF
-	-	TRBJ2-2	TRBV14	14	TGTGCCAGCAGCCAACAACAGCAAACCGGGGAGCTGTTTTTT	CASSQQQQTGELFF
-	-	TRBJ1-3	TRBV18	16	TGTGCCAGCTCCCCTACTGACGGCGCCTCTGGAAACACCATATATTTT	CASSPTDGASGNTIYF
-	TRBD1	TRBJ2-2	TRBV2	17	TGTGCCAGCAGTCAACGTACCATCAACAGGGGGCCCGGGGAGCTGTTTTTT	CASSQRTINRGPGELFF
once	-	TRBJ2-2	TRBV30	12	TGTGCCAAAATGTCCAGGGCCGGGGAGCTGTTTTTT	CAKMSRAGELFF
once	-	TRBJ2-2	TRBV19	15	TGTGCCAGTAGTTCCAGACCGCCGAACACCGGGGAGCTGTTTTTT	CASSSRPPNTGELFF
few	TRBD1	TRBJ2-7	TRBV6-5	11	TGTGCCAGCTCCGGGACAGGGGCCACAGTTTTC	CASSGTGATVF
-	-	TRBJ2-1	TRBV9	13	TGTGCCTGCAGCGTAGGGCCCAACAATGAGCAGTTCTTC	CACSVGPNNEQFF
-	-	TRBJ1-3	TRBV19	16	TGTGCCAGTAGTTCCTACCGACAGGCGGCTGGAAACACCATATATTTT	CASSSYRQAAGNTIYF
-	TRBD2	TRBJ2-3	TRBV7-3	15	TGTGCCAGCAGCCCGGGGGGAGGCCCCACAGATACGCAGTATTTT	CASSPGGGPTDTQYF
few	-	TRBJ2-7	TRBV27	14	TGTGCCAGCAGTTTAACCCCAACGGGGAACGAGCAGTACTTC	CASSLTPTGNEQYF